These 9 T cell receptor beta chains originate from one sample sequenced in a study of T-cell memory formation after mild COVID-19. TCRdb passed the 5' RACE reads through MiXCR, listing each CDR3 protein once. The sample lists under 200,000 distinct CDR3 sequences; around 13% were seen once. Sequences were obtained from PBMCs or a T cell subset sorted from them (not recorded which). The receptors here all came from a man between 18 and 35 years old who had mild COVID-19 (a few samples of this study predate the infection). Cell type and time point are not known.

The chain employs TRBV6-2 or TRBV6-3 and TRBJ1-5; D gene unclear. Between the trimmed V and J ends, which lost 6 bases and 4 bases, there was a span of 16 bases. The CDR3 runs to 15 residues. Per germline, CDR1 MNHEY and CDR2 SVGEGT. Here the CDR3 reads CASSKPGRNNQPQHF. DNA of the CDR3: TGTGCCAGCAGCAAACCTGGACGGAATAATCAGCCCCAGCATTTT.

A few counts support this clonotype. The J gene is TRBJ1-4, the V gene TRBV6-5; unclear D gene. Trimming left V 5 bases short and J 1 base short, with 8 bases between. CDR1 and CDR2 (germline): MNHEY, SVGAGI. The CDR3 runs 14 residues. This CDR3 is CASSKGRTNEKLFF. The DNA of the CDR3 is TGTGCCAGCAGTAAGGGAAGAACTAATGAAAAACTGTTTTTT.

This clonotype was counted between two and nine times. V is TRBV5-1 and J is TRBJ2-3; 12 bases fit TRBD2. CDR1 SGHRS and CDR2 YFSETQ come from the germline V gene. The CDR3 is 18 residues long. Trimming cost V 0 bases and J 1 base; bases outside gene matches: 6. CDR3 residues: CASSLAIRTSGGTDTQYF. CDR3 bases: TGCGCCAGCAGCTTGGCCATTAGGACTAGCGGGGGCACAGATACGCAGTATTTT.

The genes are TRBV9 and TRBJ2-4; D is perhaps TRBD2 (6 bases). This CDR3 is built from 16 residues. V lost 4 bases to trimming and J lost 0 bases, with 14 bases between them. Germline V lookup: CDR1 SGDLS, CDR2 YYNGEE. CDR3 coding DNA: TGTGCCAGCAGCACCCGAGGGGACTTAGCCAAAAACATTCAGTACTTC. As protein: CASSTRGDLAKNIQYF. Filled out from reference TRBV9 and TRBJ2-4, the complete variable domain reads DSGVTQTPKHLITATGQRVTLRCSPRSGDLSVYWYQQSLDQGLQFLIQYYNGEERAKGNILERFSAQQFPDLHSELNLSSLELGDSALYFCASSTRGDLAKNIQYFGAGTRLSVL.

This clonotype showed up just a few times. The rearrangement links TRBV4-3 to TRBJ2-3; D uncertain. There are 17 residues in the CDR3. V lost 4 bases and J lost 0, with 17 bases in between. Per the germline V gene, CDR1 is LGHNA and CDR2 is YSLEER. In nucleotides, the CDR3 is TGCGCCAGCAGCCTGCTCCCTCGAGCGAAGAGCACAGATACGCAGTATTTT. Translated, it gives CASSLLPRAKSTDTQYF.

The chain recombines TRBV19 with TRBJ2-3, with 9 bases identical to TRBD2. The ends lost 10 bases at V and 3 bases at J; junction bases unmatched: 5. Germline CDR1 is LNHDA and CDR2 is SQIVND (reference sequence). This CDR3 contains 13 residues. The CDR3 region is CAISGGKTDTQYF. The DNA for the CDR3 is TGTGCCATTAGCGGGGGAAAAACAGATACGCAGTATTTT.

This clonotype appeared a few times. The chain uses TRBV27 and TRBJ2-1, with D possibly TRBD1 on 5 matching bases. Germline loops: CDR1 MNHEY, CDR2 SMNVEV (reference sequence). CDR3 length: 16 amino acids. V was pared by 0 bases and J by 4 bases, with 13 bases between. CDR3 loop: CASSLSPGQGYNEQFF. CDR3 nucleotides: TGTGCCAGCAGTTTATCGCCCGGACAAGGATACAATGAGCAGTTCTTC.

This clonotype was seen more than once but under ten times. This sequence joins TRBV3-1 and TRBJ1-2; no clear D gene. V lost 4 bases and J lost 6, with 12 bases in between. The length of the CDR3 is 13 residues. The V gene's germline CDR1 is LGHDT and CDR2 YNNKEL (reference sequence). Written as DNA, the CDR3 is TGTGCCAGCAGCCTTCGAAGGTCCGATGGCTACACCTTC. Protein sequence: CASSLRRSDGYTF.

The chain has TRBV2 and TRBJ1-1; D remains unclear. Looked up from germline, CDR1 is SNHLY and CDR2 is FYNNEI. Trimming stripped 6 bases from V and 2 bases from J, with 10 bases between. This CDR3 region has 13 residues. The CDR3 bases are TGTGCCAGCAGACTCTCGGCAAACACTGAAGCTTTCTTT. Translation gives CASRLSANTEAFF. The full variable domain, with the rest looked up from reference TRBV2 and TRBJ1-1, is EPEVTQTPSHQVTQMGQEVILRCVPISNHLYFYWYRQILGQKVEFLVSFYNNEISEKSEIFDDQFSVERPDGSNFTLKIRSTKLEDSAMYFCASRLSANTEAFFGQGTRLTVV.